This T cell receptor (delta chain) appears in the sequencing data of a study of Vδ1+ human thymocytes. Whole-study results and caveats: In the thymus, TRG and TRD repertoires looked highly polyclonal with Gaussian CDR3 lengths.

J lost 0 bases, V lost 1 base, and 9 bases had no gene match. The CDR3 is 19 residues long. The germline V gene has CDR1 TSWWSYY and CDR2 QGS. The template was reverse-transcribed extracted RNA. CDR3 amplicons came from multiplex PCR with pooled V-gene forward and constant-region reverse primers. TCRdb reanalysed the multiplex PCR reads via CATT. The sample carries about 55,000 delta-chain clones, more than 15% recorded once. Note on this clone: What it binds is not known.

The chain recombines TRDV1 with TRDJ1; TRDD3 agrees at 12 bases. The sequencing input was Vdelta1+ gamma-delta thymocytes from the thymus. Specified subset: FACS-sorted CD3+ TCRalphabeta- TCRVdelta1+ TCRVdelta2- thymocytes. This sequence was found in a boy less than two years old who had congenital heart surgery. The CDR3 region is CALGEPLPDWGIHTDKLIF. The CDR3 nucleotides read TGTGCTCTTGGGGAACCCCTCCCCGACTGGGGGATACACACCGATAAACTCATCTTT.